This paragraph reports one T cell receptor beta chain. Antigen unknown. The data derive from a study of CD8 T cells in ankylosing spondylitis. Regarding the study as a whole: Matched synovial fluid from ankylosing spondylitis patients was reported to be enriched for disease-linked clones. A TCR beta motif made of roughly eight highly homologous variants seemed typical of ankylosing spondylitis blood.

The length of the CDR3 is 13 residues. The germline V gene has CDR1 SEHNR and CDR2 FQNEAQ (reference sequence). Trimming removed 10 bases from V and 3 bases from J, with 12 bases in between. Making the TCR beta libraries involved quantitative 5'-RACE with molecular barcodes. Each CDR3 protein gets one entry after TCRdb re-called the 5' RACE reads with MiXCR. The sample includes about 130,000 distinct CDR3 sequences, approximately 7.4% of them seen just once. The receptor was derived from a female donor with ankylosing spondylitis or in good health (not recorded which). The source material was blood, either unsorted or a sorted T cell fraction (not recorded which). This chain uses TRBV7-9 with TRBJ2-2; possible D gene TRBD1, 5 bases. The CDR3 here is CATRPGYTGELFF. The CDR3 DNA reads TGTGCCACCCGCCCAGGGTACACCGGGGAGCTGTTTTTT.